This is a list of T cell receptor beta chains from one sample in a study of regulatory T cells in long-lasting Graves disease. TCRdb re-analysed the multiplex PCR reads in MiXCR, keeping a single row per CDR3 protein. The repertoire holds about 660,000 distinct CDR3 sequences, with around 30% as singletons. The sequencing here drew on peripheral blood mononuclear cells (PBMCs), taken when the disease was refractory, from a patient treated with antithyroid drugs. Receptor source: a female donor with Graves disease. Each CDR3 is given with its conserved first and last residue.

j_call cdr3_length v_call cdr3_aa
TRBJ2-7 17 TRBV5-6 CASSLWGPGSKVHEQYF
TRBJ2-7 16 TRBV28 CASSLFLVAGEYEQYF
TRBJ1-2 18 TRBV12-5 CASGLGPGRTLANYGYTF
TRBJ1-1 14 TRBV30 CAWSGDGGNTEAFF
TRBJ1-4 15 TRBV2 CASSELGVGNEKLFF
TRBJ1-3 14 TRBV7-6 CASSARQEGNTIYF
TRBJ1-1 12 TRBV19 CASSIQGTEAFF
TRBJ1-5 14 TRBV9 CASSRSQGNQPQHF
TRBJ1-1 14 TRBV12-3/TRBV12-4 CASTIIGGYTEAFF
TRBJ2-6 15 TRBV2 CASSSTGAGANVLTF
TRBJ2-7 14 TRBV20-1 CSGRRGAGTSAQYF
TRBJ1-6 15 TRBV20-1 CSAGVLSTWGSPLHF
TRBJ2-5 14 TRBV3-1 CASSPIGVWETQYF
TRBJ1-4 13 TRBV30 CACRWAANEKLFF
TRBJ2-7 12 TRBV18 CASGQIHYEQYF
TRBJ1-1 13 TRBV19 CASSNGKNTEAFF
TRBJ1-4 13 TRBV19 CASRGQAGEKLFF
TRBJ2-2 16 TRBV6-5 CASSYSSGYNTGELFF
TRBJ1-2 12 TRBV12-3/TRBV12-4 CASSLSGNGYTF
TRBJ1-1 13 TRBV5-1 CASTLGVNTEAFF
TRBJ2-5 14 TRBV6-1 CASSRGIGQETQYF
TRBJ1-5 14 TRBV28 CASISNRVGQPQHF
TRBJ1-4 15 TRBV4-1 CASSQRIGPNEKLFF
TRBJ1-2 14 TRBV20-1 CSARDPHLVYGYTF
TRBJ1-1 12 TRBV5-5 CASSLRQGQDFF
TRBJ2-6 14 TRBV2 CASQESSGANVLTF
TRBJ1-2 14 TRBV19 CASSTQHLNYGYTF
TRBJ2-1 14 TRBV11-2 CASSFGLAGDEQFF
TRBJ2-1 15 TRBV10-3 CAISDPSTSSNEQFF
TRBJ2-5 14 TRBV24-1 CATSTGHNPETQYF
TRBJ2-6 16 TRBV19 CASSITGTSGANVLTF
TRBJ2-7 11 TRBV30 CAWSETVEQYF
TRBJ1-5 16 TRBV7-8 CASSPRRGVANQPQHF
TRBJ1-5 14 TRBV12-3/TRBV12-4 CASCEGTLNQPQHF
TRBJ1-2 14 TRBV9 CASSVGQSDYGYTF
TRBJ2-7 12 TRBV11-2 CASKLAGYEQYF
TRBJ1-1 16 TRBV18 CASSPQRRVLNTEAFF
TRBJ2-7 15 TRBV19 CASSTTSDATYEQYF
TRBJ1-1 15 TRBV6-2/TRBV6-3 CASSEGGVGTTEAFF
TRBJ2-2 15 TRBV11-2 CASSWAGGSTGELFF
TRBJ1-1 15 TRBV20-1 CSANRGLGKNTEAFF
TRBJ2-3 14 TRBV12-3/TRBV12-4 CASSPSGRQDTQYF
TRBJ1-4 15 TRBV12-3/TRBV12-4 CASSLGRALLEKLFF
TRBJ2-7 15 TRBV12-3/TRBV12-4 CASSSSIGRGYEQYF
TRBJ1-1 15 TRBV19 CASSTSGVGNTEAFF
TRBJ2-7 20 TRBV6-1 CASRAHTGTGGAGLNYEQYF
TRBJ2-7 15 TRBV6-1 CASRAPVGHLYEQYF
TRBJ2-7 12 TRBV29-1 CSVSTSGYEQYF
TRBJ2-7 12 TRBV7-2 CASSSPRPEQYF
TRBJ1-2 13 TRBV6-1 CASSPTQNYGYTF
TRBJ2-7 15 TRBV25-1 CASSEGAGVWNEQYF
TRBJ1-6 15 TRBV9 CASSVDGRLNSPLHF